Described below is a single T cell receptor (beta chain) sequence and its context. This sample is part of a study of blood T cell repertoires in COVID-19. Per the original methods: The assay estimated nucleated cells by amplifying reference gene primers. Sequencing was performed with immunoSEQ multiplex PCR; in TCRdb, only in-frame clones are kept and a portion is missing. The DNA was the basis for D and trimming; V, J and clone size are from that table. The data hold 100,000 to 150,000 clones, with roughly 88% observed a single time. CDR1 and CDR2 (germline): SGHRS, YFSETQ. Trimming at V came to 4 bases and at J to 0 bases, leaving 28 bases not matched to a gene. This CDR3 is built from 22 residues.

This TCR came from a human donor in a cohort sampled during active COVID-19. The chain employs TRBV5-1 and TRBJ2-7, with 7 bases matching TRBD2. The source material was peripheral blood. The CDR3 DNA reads TGCGCCAGCAGCCCCGGTCGAGTCGGGAGAGGGTTTGGGGGAGGGTCCTCCTACGAGCAGTACTTC. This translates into CASSPGRVGRGFGGGSSYEQYF.